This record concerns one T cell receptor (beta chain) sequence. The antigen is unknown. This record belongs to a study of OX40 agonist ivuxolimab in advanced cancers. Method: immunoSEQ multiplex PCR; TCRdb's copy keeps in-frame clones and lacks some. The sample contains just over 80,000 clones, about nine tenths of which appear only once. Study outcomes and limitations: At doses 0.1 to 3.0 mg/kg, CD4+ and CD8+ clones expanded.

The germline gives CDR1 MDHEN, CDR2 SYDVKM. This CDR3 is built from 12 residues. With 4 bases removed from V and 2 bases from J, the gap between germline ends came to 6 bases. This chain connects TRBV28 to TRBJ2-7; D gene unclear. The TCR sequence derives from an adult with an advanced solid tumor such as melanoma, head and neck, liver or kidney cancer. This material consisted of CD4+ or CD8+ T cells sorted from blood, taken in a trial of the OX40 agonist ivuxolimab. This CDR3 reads CASSSGAYEQYF. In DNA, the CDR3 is TGTGCCAGCAGTTCCGGAGCCTACGAGCAGTACTTC.